The 2 T cell receptor beta chains reported below all come from one sample, sequenced in a study of blood T cells in healthy people across ages. A J-beta primer mix and a sample-barcoded 5' primer were used in a second PCR of about 7 to 12 cycles. MiXCR, applied by TCRdb to the 5' RACE reads, yields one record per CDR3 protein. This table holds fewer than 2,000,000 distinct CDR3 sequences, about 31% found once. Sequences were obtained from blood. These receptors all stem from a young woman in good health.

This clonotype was seen a handful of times. The chain has TRBV25-1 and TRBJ2-5; a possible D gene is TRBD1 (6 bases). CDR1 MGHDK and CDR2 SYGVNS come from the germline V gene. The CDR3 length is 14 residues. Trimming took 3 bases from V and 4 from J, leaving 12 bases between them. The CDR3 nucleotides are TGTGCCAGCAGTGACAGGGGCCAAAGAGAGACCCAGTACTTC. Translating it yields CASSDRGQRETQYF.

Notes on this clonotype: Compared with germline, one end of the junction differs, possibly owing to a read error. The V call is TRBV24-1, the J call TRBJ2-4, with a possible D match to TRBD2 (5 bases). The end of the DNA is better explained by TRBJ2-7, so the J call may be wrong. Germline CDR1 and CDR2: KGHDR and SFDVKD. The CDR3 covers 14 residues. Here the CDR3 DNA reads TGTGCCACCTGTGAGGGAAAGGTAGCCTACGAGCAGTACTTC. Its translation: CATCEGKVAYEQYF.